This TCR beta chain was found in a study of CD8 T cells in ankylosing spondylitis. The CDR3 is 14 residues long. Germline assignment: CDR1 SGHRS and CDR2 YFSETQ. The V and J ends lost 1 base and 5 bases respectively, with 10 bases between them. Molecular-barcoded quantitative 5'-RACE produced these TCR beta libraries. TCRdb itself ran the 5' RACE reads through MiXCR, one entry per CDR3 protein. The sample includes 35,000 or so distinct CDR3 sequences, 4.5% to 6% of them seen just once. This clonotype was obtained from a male donor with ankylosing spondylitis or in good health (not recorded which). Material: blood, either unsorted or a sorted T cell fraction (not recorded which). The J gene is TRBJ2-4, the V gene TRBV5-1; no clear D gene. The CDR3 loop reads CASSLSTAQNIQYF. CDR3 DNA: TGCGCCAGCAGCTTGTCAACAGCGCAAAACATTCAGTACTTC.